This T cell receptor beta chain was identified during a study of OX40 agonist ivuxolimab in advanced cancers. Study-level information: Treatment received earlier with anti-PD-1, anti-PD-L1 or anti-CTLA-4 agents was allowed, and around 36% had some. Findings and caveats of the study: Low normalized T-cell clonal expansion also characterized some of the nonresponders.

Using immunoSEQ multiplex PCR, the repertoire was profiled, and TCRdb retains in-frame clones only, with some absent. The table includes roughly 61,000 clones, approximately 89% detected once. This clone was recorded a few times. Its target is not known. This sample comprised CD4+ or CD8+ T cells sorted from blood, obtained in a trial of the OX40 agonist ivuxolimab. This clonotype was obtained from an adult with an advanced solid tumor such as melanoma, head and neck, liver or kidney cancer.

CDR3 region: CASSVGAGGYNEQFF. CDR3 bases: TGTGCCAGCAGCGTAGGAGCGGGGGGCTACAATGAGCAGTTCTTC. The chain combines TRBV9 with TRBJ2-1; 9 bases line up with TRBD2. This CDR3 is 15 amino acids long. After removal of 0 bases from V and 3 bases from J, the junction contained 1 base not matched to a gene. Germline CDR1 and CDR2: SGDLS and YYNGEE.